This passage covers 18 T cell receptor beta chains from one sample sequenced in a study of identical twins' blood T cells. TCRdb recomputed calls from the 5' RACE reads with MiXCR, one row per CDR3 protein. The sample shows a few hundred thousand distinct CDR3 sequences, 28% of them seen only once. Specimen: PBMCs. These receptors were taken from a woman aged 18-49 years in good health.

The V gene is TRBV7-2, the J gene TRBJ1-6; weak D call: TRBD1 (6 bases). The length of the CDR3 is 18 residues. V shed 4 bases and J shed 0 bases, with 16 bases lying between them. The germline V gene encodes CDR1 SGHTA and CDR2 FQGNSA. In nucleotides, the CDR3 is TGTGCCAGCAGCTCCCACGACAGGAGGAGCTCCTATAATTCACCCCTCCACTTT. This codes for CASSSHDRRSSYNSPLHF.

This clonotype was detected a few times. J is TRBJ1-1 and V is TRBV7-2; 7 nucleotides line up with TRBD1. J was trimmed by 3 bases and V by 1 base; bases with no gene match: 2. The CDR3 consists of 14 residues. Germline V gene sequence: CDR1 SGHTA, CDR2 FQGNSA. CDR3 DNA sequence: TGTGCCAGCAGCTTAGTACAGGGGTACACTGAAGCTTTCTTT. It encodes CASSLVQGYTEAFF. Supplemented by reference TRBV7-2 and TRBJ1-1, the full variable domain reads GAGVSQSPSNKVTEKGKDVELRCDPISGHTALYWYRQSLGQGLEFLIYFQGNSAPDKSGLPSDRFSAERTGGSVSTLTIQRTQQEDSAVYLCASSLVQGYTEAFFGQGTRLTVV.

This clonotype was seen more than once but under ten times. The chain carries TRBV7-9 and TRBJ2-1; no definite D call. Trimming took off 6 bases at V and 4 bases at J, with 19 bases between the two ends. The CDR3 consists of 16 residues. From germline, CDR1 is SEHNR and CDR2 FQNEAQ (reference sequence). DNA of the CDR3: TGTGCCAGCAGATCTTCGTCCCCGTGGTTTTACAATGAGCAGTTCTTC. Translation: CASRSSSPWFYNEQFF.

This chain uses TRBV2 with TRBJ1-3; D remains ambiguous. Germline values: CDR1 SNHLY, CDR2 FYNNEI. The CDR3 extends over 14 amino acids. With 5 bases removed from V and 2 bases from J, the gap between germline ends came to 10 bases. CDR3 nucleotide sequence: TGTGCCAGCAGTTACAGCTTGGCTGGAAACACCATATATTTT. It translates to CASSYSLAGNTIYF.

The V gene is TRBV3-1, the J gene TRBJ1-4; 9 nucleotides align to TRBD1. Germline-derived CDR1 and CDR2 are LGHDT and YNNKEL (reference sequence). The CDR3 sequence is 16 residues long. J gave up 5 bases and V 2 bases, and 6 bases lay outside the gene matches. The CDR3 sequence is CASSQKGQGRNEKLFF. The CDR3 nucleotides are TGTGCCAGCAGCCAAAAGGGACAGGGCCGAAATGAAAAACTGTTTTTT.

In its sample, this clonotype was seen a few times. This sequence joins TRBV20-1 and TRBJ1-1, with D tentatively TRBD1 (6 bases). Germline V gene data show CDR1 as DFQATT and CDR2 as SNEGSKA (reference sequence). This CDR3 spans 13 amino acids. Trimming removed 6 bases at V and 1 base at J, with 12 bases between. CDR3 loop: CSASARGNTEAFF. In DNA, the CDR3 is TGCAGTGCCTCCGCCAGGGGGAACACTGAAGCTTTCTTT.

This chain connects TRBV27 to TRBJ2-1, with 9 bases matching TRBD2. In germline, CDR1 is MNHEY, CDR2 SMNVEV (reference sequence). The CDR3 runs 16 residues. V gave up 0 bases and J gave up 4 bases; unmatched junction bases: 4. CDR3 coding DNA: TGTGCCAGCAGTTTATCCGGCGGGGGGGGATACAATGAGCAGTTCTTC. Protein: CASSLSGGGGYNEQFF.

This clonotype has only a few counts. This sequence joins TRBV27 and TRBJ1-3; D might be TRBD1 (5 bases). Trimming removed 4 bases from V and 4 bases from J, with 17 bases in between. Germline values: CDR1 MNHEY, CDR2 SMNVEV (reference sequence). This CDR3 spans 16 amino acids. CDR3 nucleotide sequence: TGTGCCAGCAGTTCCACAGGAGACTCACTCGGAAACACCATATATTTT. Protein product: CASSSTGDSLGNTIYF.

This clonotype showed up many times. The chain links TRBV27 to TRBJ1-1; D perhaps matches TRBD1 (5 bases). The V gene's germline CDR1 is MNHEY and CDR2 SMNVEV (reference sequence). V shed 0 bases and J shed 4 bases, with 12 bases lying between them. The CDR3 covers 15 residues. In DNA, the CDR3 is TGTGCCAGCAGTTTATCGAAGGGGCTTAGCACTGAAGCTTTCTTT. This translates into CASSLSKGLSTEAFF.

The V call is TRBV30, the J call TRBJ1-2, with a weak D call TRBD1 (5 bases). The CDR3 loop spans 14 amino acids. Trimming left V 8 bases short and J 13 bases short, with 29 bases between. CDR1 and CDR2 from the germline V gene are GTSNPN and SVGIG (reference sequence). The CDR3 DNA sequence: TGTGCCACCGACAGAGCCCTCCTAACTATGGCTTTCACCTTC. Translating it yields CATDRALLTMAFTF. The variable domain in full, with the rest retrieved from reference TRBV30 and TRBJ1-2, is SQTIHQWPATLVQPVGSPLSLECTVEGTSNPNLYWYRQAAGRGLQLLFYSVGIGQISSEVPQNLSASRPQDRQFILSSKKLLLSDSGFYLCATDRALLTMAFTFGSGTRLTVV.

This chain links TRBV20-1 with TRBJ1-4, with TRBD1 as a possible D gene (6 bases). Deletions cut 3 bases from V and 6 bases from J, with 11 bases between. CDR3 length: 13 amino acids. Germline CDR1 is DFQATT and CDR2 is SNEGSKA (reference sequence). CDR3 nucleotides: TGCAGTGCTAGGAAGGGGGGAGATGAAAAACTGTTTTTT. Translated, it gives CSARKGGDEKLFF.

This clonotype was seen at least ten times. The chain carries TRBV12-3 or TRBV12-4 and TRBJ1-1; no definite D call. This CDR3 spans 13 amino acids. The ends were cut back, 3 bases at V and 1 base at J, with 6 bases in the middle. The CDR3 here is CASSLFGNTEAFF. CDR3 nucleotides: TGTGCCAGCAGTTTGTTTGGGAACACTGAAGCTTTCTTT.

This sequence joins TRBV3-1 and TRBJ1-1; TRBD1 matches at 9 bases. The ends lost 1 base at V and 0 bases at J; junction bases unmatched: 6. In germline, CDR1 is LGHDT, CDR2 YNNKEL (reference sequence). The CDR3 is made up of 17 amino acids. The CDR3 is CASSQVGQGIMNTEAFF. The CDR3 DNA sequence: TGTGCCAGCAGCCAAGTGGGACAGGGTATTATGAACACTGAAGCTTTCTTT.

About this clonotype: Because the CDR3's place on the DNA is in doubt, the DNA is left out and the CDR3 is given as listed by TCRdb. The rearrangement links TRBV5-1 to TRBJ2-3; TRBD2 is taken as the D call from the table, unchecked against the DNA. Germline V gene sequence: CDR1 SGHRS, CDR2 YFSETQ. Inclusive of both ends, the CDR3 amounts to 17 amino acids. The CDR3 region is CASILTFGGGHTDTQYF.

Worth noting for this clonotype: Relative to the germline gene, one junction end is altered; a read error may explain this. The J gene is TRBJ2-7, the V gene TRBV29-1; TRBD1 agrees at 7 bases. The CDR3 loop spans 12 amino acids. CDR1 and CDR2 from the germline V gene are SQVTM and ANQGSEA. CDR3 nucleotides: TGTAGCGTTGAAGACAGGGTCTACGAGCAGTACTTC. It translates to CSVEDRVYEQYF.

CDR3 in amino acids: CASSDFREPQHF. CDR3 in DNA: TGTGCCAGCAGTGATTTCAGAGAGCCCCAGCATTTT. This sequence joins TRBV2 and TRBJ1-5; D is unresolved. The CDR3 length is 12 residues. The V gene lost 3 bases and the J gene lost 8 bases, with 8 bases spanning the gap. CDR1 is SNHLY and CDR2 is FYNNEI in the germline V gene.

This clonotype has just a few counts. V is TRBV12-3 or TRBV12-4 and J is TRBJ1-4; 10 bases align to TRBD1. The CDR3 consists of 14 residues. V was pared by 6 bases and J by 7 bases, with 5 bases of the junction left unmatched. CDR3 bases: TGTGCCAGCAGACCCGGGACAGGGGTTGAAAAACTGTTTTTT. It yields the protein CASRPGTGVEKLFF.

This chain uses TRBV6-1 with TRBJ1-4, with D perhaps TRBD1 (5 bases). V lost 5 bases and J lost 5, with 18 bases in between. Germline V lookup: CDR1 MNHNS, CDR2 SASEGT. The CDR3 spans 16 residues. The CDR3 region is CASSIIGTGRNEKLFF. The CDR3 region has the DNA TGTGCCAGCAGTATCATTGGGACGGGAAGGAATGAAAAACTGTTTTTT.